This TCR beta chain was captured in a study of shared clonotypes between healthy human individuals. Terminally differentiated effector memory CD45RA+ cells were excluded by CCR7 positive selection of CD45RO-negative cells. Regarding the study as a whole: Read depth was anticipated to influence clonotype sharing among donors.

Some clones are missing from TCRdb's copy, which holds only in-frame ones; the method was immunoSEQ multiplex PCR. In the table there are 1.5 million to 2.5 million clones, less than 95% of which are singletons. Of note for this clone: The antigen remains undetermined.

Trimming removed 3 bases from V and 3 bases from J, with 13 bases in between. The CDR3 length is 15 residues. Germline CDR1 and CDR2: SGHNT and YYREEE (reference sequence). This sequence originates from a young man in good health. The sequencing input was naive CD8+ T cells sorted from blood. V and J are TRBV5-4 and TRBJ2-1, with D perhaps TRBD1 or TRBD2 (5 bases each). The CDR3: CASSWDPTYYNEQFF. In DNA form, the CDR3 reads TGTGCCAGCAGCTGGGACCCCACTTACTACAATGAGCAGTTCTTC.